The text below deals with one TCR beta chain. Its specificity is not known. The sample originates from a study of shared clonotypes between healthy human individuals. Overall study context: A donor's plate count was three for CD4 naive and three for CD4 memory; CD8 naive had two and CD8 memory one. Study-wide results and limits: Tissue TCR repertoires likely differ from these blood-only repertoires.

Researchers divided each subset's genomic DNA evenly across several immunoSEQ plates. Using immunoSEQ multiplex PCR, the repertoire was profiled, and TCRdb retains in-frame clones only, with some absent. Here the sample spans around 700,000 clones, about three quarters being singletons. Trimming cost V 3 bases and J 5 bases; bases outside gene matches: 21. CDR3 length: 20 amino acids. Germline loops: CDR1 MGHRA, CDR2 YSYEKL. Sequenced: memory CD4+ T cells sorted from blood. Subset in this sample: CD45RA-negative fraction. The chain combines TRBV4-1 with TRBJ2-1; 8 bases map to TRBD2. This receptor was obtained from a woman in her twenties or thirties in good health. CDR3 loop: CASSQEDGTSLNLGDNEQFF. The DNA for the CDR3 is TGCGCCAGCAGCCAGGAAGATGGGACTAGTCTAAATCTTGGGGACAATGAGCAGTTCTTC.